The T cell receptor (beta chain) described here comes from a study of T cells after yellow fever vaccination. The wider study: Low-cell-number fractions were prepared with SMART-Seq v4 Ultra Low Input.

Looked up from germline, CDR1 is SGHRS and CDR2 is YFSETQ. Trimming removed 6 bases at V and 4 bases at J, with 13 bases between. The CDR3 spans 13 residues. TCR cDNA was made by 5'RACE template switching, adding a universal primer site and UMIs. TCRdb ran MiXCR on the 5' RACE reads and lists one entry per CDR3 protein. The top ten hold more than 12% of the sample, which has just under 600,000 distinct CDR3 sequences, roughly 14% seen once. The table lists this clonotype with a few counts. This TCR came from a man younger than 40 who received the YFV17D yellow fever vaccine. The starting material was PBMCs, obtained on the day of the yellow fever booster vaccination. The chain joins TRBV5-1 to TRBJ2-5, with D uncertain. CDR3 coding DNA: TGCGCCAGCAAATTGGTAGACGGAGAGACCCAGTACTTC. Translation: CASKLVDGETQYF. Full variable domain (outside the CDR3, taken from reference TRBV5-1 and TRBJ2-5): KAGVTQTPRYLIKTRGQQVTLSCSPISGHRSVSWYQQTPGQGLQFLFEYFSETQRNKGNFPGRFSGRQFSNSRSEMNVSTLELGDSALYLCASKLVDGETQYFGPGTRLLVL.